This T cell receptor beta chain was recorded in a study of shared clonotypes between healthy human individuals. The CDR3 extends over 13 amino acids. Germline CDR1 LNHDA, CDR2 SQIVND (reference sequence). V was trimmed by 0 bases and J by 5 bases, leaving 8 bases between them. Findings and limits, study-wide: Rarefaction gave evidence that sorted-subset sequencing remained incomplete despite large depth.

Selected positively for CCR7 and CD45RO-negative, naive CD8 cells excluded terminally differentiated effector memory CD45RA+ cells. Free of recent acute infections or vaccinations, the donors were healthy HIV-negative adults. Only in-frame clones appear in the TCRdb table, and some are missing; sequencing was by immunoSEQ multiplex PCR. Of about 1,900,000 clones in the sample, about 95% were seen once. To note about this clone: Its cognate antigen is unknown. Other nucleotide sequences in the sample specify the same CDR3.

Sequencing was performed on naive CD8+ T cells sorted from blood. The receptor's source is a young man in good health. The chain couples TRBV19 to TRBJ2-7, with D possibly matching TRBD1 (6 bases). The CDR3 sequence: CASSIDRGHEQYF. The CDR3 nucleotides read TGTGCCAGTAGTATAGACAGGGGCCACGAGCAGTACTTC.